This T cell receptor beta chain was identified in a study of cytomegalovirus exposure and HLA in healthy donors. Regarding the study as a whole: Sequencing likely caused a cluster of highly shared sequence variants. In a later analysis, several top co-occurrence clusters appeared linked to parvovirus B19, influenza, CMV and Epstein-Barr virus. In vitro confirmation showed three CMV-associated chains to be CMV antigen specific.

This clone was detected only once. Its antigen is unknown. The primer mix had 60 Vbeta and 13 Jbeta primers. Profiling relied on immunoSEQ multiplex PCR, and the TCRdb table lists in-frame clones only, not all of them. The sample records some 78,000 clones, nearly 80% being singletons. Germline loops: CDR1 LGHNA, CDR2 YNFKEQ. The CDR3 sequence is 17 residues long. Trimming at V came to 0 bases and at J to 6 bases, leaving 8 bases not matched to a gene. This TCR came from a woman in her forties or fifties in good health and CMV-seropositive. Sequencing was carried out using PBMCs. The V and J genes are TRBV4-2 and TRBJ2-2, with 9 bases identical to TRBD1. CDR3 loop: CASSQELQGARPGELFF. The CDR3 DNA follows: TGTGCCAGCAGCCAAGAACTACAGGGGGCTCGGCCCGGGGAGCTGTTTTTT.